This T cell receptor beta chain is drawn from a study of identical twins. Regarding the study as a whole: Models, which agreed with sharing between unrelated individuals, nonetheless underestimated the out-of-frame TCR alpha sharing seen in monozygotic twins. Findings came from cross-sectional statistics, without long-term follow-up of donors.

Healthy Caucasians alone served as donors. MiXCR, run by TCRdb on the 5' RACE reads, gives a single entry per CDR3 protein. The profile shows 300,000 or so distinct CDR3 sequences, just under 9.5% of them singletons. This clonotype was recorded many times. Its matching antigen is unknown. The CDR3 runs to 18 residues. Per germline, CDR1 MNHEY and CDR2 SMNVEV (reference sequence). V lost 0 bases and J lost 6; bases outside the gene matches: 10. This sample also belongs to another study, concerning yellow fever vaccine responses in identical twins.

The V gene is TRBV27, the J gene TRBJ2-7; 14 bases agree with TRBD2. The sequence derives from a woman between 18 and 30 years old in good health. What was sequenced was CD8+ T cells sorted from blood. DNA of the CDR3: TGTGCCAGCAGTTTATCGTCGGGACTAGCGGGAGTTTATCTCGAGCAGTACTTC. Protein sequence: CASSLSSGLAGVYLEQYF.